These 20 T cell receptor beta chains share one sample of origin, sequenced in a study of cytomegalovirus exposure and HLA in healthy donors. PCR was performed using 60 Vbeta and 13 Jbeta primers. Sequencing was performed with immunoSEQ multiplex PCR; in TCRdb, only in-frame clones are kept and a portion is missing. Of some 110,000 clones listed, just under 80% are singletons. Sequencing input: PBMCs. The receptors were gathered from a male donor in good health and CMV-seronegative.

The rearrangement links TRBV4-3 to TRBJ1-1; no reliable D call. The CDR3 runs 15 residues. V shed 1 base and J shed 6 bases, with 15 bases lying between them. Germline V gene lookup returns CDR1 LGHNA and CDR2 YSLEER. The CDR3 DNA reads TGCGCCAGCAGCCAAGTGCTTTCTTCCCGGGCTGAAGCTTTCTTT. Protein sequence: CASSQVLSSRAEAFF.

CDR3 loop: CASSWGDEQYF. The CDR3 coding sequence is TGTGCCAGCAGCTGGGGAGACGAGCAGTACTTC. The V gene is TRBV5-6, the J gene TRBJ2-7; D might be TRBD2 (5 bases). This CDR3 spans 11 amino acids. In germline, CDR1 is SGHDT, CDR2 YYEEEE. V was pared by 3 bases and J by 5 bases, with 6 bases between.

The chain has TRBV4-2 and TRBJ2-5; 10 positions match TRBD2. The J call may not be correct, given that the DNA end is closer to TRBJ2-7. The CDR3 is made up of 16 amino acids. CDR1 and CDR2 from the germline V gene are LGHNA and YNFKEQ. The CDR3 DNA follows: TGTGCCAGCAGCCAAGACCTAGCGGGAGAGGGCCCCGAGCAGTACTTC. The encoded protein is CASSQDLAGEGPEQYF.

The chain recombines TRBV9 with TRBJ2-1, with 7 bases matching TRBD1. Trimming took 4 bases from V and 10 from J; bases not matched to a gene: 11. The CDR3 spans 14 residues. CDR1 and CDR2 from the germline V gene are SGDLS and YYNGEE. In nucleotides, the CDR3 is TGTGCCAGCAGCACCCTGGACAGGTGGGACGAGCAGTTCTTC. It is translated as CASSTLDRWDEQFF.

The chain combines TRBV29-1 with TRBJ1-2, with 10 bases aligning to TRBD1. V shed 6 bases, J shed 4 bases, and the junction held 8 bases outside the gene matches. The CDR3 runs to 14 residues. Germline-derived CDR1 and CDR2 are SQVTM and ANQGSEA. The CDR3 nucleotides read TGCAGCGTCCCCGGGACAGGGGATGGCTATGGCTACACCTTC. Amino acid sequence: CSVPGTGDGYGYTF.

This clone was counted once. The chain recombines TRBV5-4 with TRBJ1-4, with 10 bases fitting TRBD1. This CDR3 is 15 amino acids long. Germline-derived CDR1 and CDR2 are SGHNT and YYREEE (reference sequence). V gave up 4 bases and J gave up 8 bases; unmatched junction bases: 8. The DNA for the CDR3 is TGTGCCAGCAGCCCCAGCGGGACAGGGGTGGAAAAACTGTTTTTT. Encoded protein: CASSPSGTGVEKLFF.

V and J are TRBV6-5 and TRBJ2-6, with D hard to call. V was shortened by 6 bases and J by 1 base, with 7 bases between the two germline ends. Germline V lookup: CDR1 MNHEY, CDR2 SVGAGI. The CDR3 contains 14 residues. The DNA for the CDR3 is TGTGCCAGCAGCATTACTTCTGGGGCCAACGTCCTGACTTTC. It is translated as CASSITSGANVLTF.

V usage is TRBV30 and J usage is TRBJ1-4, with no clear D. Germline loops: CDR1 GTSNPN, CDR2 SVGIG (reference sequence). Trimming cost V 6 bases and J 7 bases, with 15 bases left between them. The CDR3 spans 13 residues. CDR3 loop: CACRLQSGEKLFF. As DNA, the CDR3 is TGTGCCTGCAGACTCCAAAGCGGTGAAAAACTGTTTTTT.

This clone was seen only once. The CDR3 sequence is CATSNGVRGLDYGYTF. The CDR3 DNA is TGTGCCACCAGCAATGGGGTACGAGGGCTGGACTATGGCTACACCTTC. The chain links TRBV15 to TRBJ1-2; D remains ambiguous. V was shortened by 4 bases and J by 3 bases, with 18 bases between the two germline ends. The CDR3 spans 16 residues. From germline, CDR1 is LNHNV and CDR2 YYDKDF (reference sequence).

The chain uses TRBV5-4 and TRBJ2-1; unclear D gene. The germline CDR1 and CDR2 sequences are SGHNT and YYREEE (reference sequence). The CDR3 has 15 residues. V was pared by 1 base and J by 3 bases, with 11 bases between. The CDR3 protein is CASSLKALVYNEQFF. CDR3 DNA sequence: TGTGCCAGCAGCTTGAAAGCGTTGGTCTACAATGAGCAGTTCTTC.

The chain links TRBV6-4 to TRBJ2-7, with 12 bases that match TRBD2. The CDR3 length is 15 residues. Germline values: CDR1 MRHNA, CDR2 SNTAGT. Trimming took 7 bases from V and 7 from J; bases not matched to a gene: 11. CDR3 region: CASTSGLAGGREQYF. CDR3 nucleotide sequence: TGTGCCAGCACCTCCGGTCTAGCGGGAGGGCGGGAGCAGTACTTC.

The chain uses TRBV7-8 and TRBJ1-5; D may be TRBD1 (6 bases). Germline V CDR1 and CDR2: SGHVS, FQNEAQ. Trimming removed 4 bases from V and 4 bases from J, with 11 bases in between. The length of the CDR3 is 14 residues. CDR3: CASSSRTANQPQHF. In nucleotides, the CDR3 is TGTGCCAGCAGCTCAAGGACAGCAAATCAGCCCCAGCATTTT.

The V gene is TRBV15, the J gene TRBJ2-6, with 8 positions matching TRBD2. The germline CDR1 and CDR2 sequences are LNHNV and YYDKDF (reference sequence). Trimming took 0 bases from V and 1 from J; bases not matched to a gene: 2. The CDR3 sequence is 17 residues long. The CDR3 DNA reads as TGTGCCACCAGCAGAGATTTAGCGGGGTCTGGGGCCAACGTCCTGACTTTC. This sequence encodes CATSRDLAGSGANVLTF. Complete variable domain (other parts from reference TRBV15 and TRBJ2-6): DAMVIQNPRYQVTQFGKPVTLSCSQTLNHNVMYWYQQKSSQAPKLLFHYYDKDFNNEADTPDNFQSRRPNTSFCFLDIRSPGLGDTAMYLCATSRDLAGSGANVLTFGAGSRLTVL.

This clone was recorded only once. The gene calls are TRBV29-1 and TRBJ1-1, with D possibly matching TRBD1 (5 bases). The CDR3 is 14 residues long. V was cut by 8 bases and J by 1 base, with 17 bases left in between. Germline lookup yields CDR1 SQVTM and CDR2 ANQGSEA. Here the CDR3 DNA reads TGCAGCCTTTCACGGGGGAATACGAACACTGAAGCTTTCTTT. It yields the protein CSLSRGNTNTEAFF. Variable domain in full (rest from reference TRBV29-1 and TRBJ1-1): SAVISQKPSRDICQRGTSLTIQCQVDSQVTMMFWYRQQPGQSLTLIATANQGSEATYESGFVIDKFPISRPNLTFSTLTVSNMSPEDSSIYLCSLSRGNTNTEAFFGQGTRLTVV.

The V gene is TRBV28, the J gene TRBJ2-1; 11 bases fit TRBD2. Germline V gene data show CDR1 as MDHEN and CDR2 as SYDVKM. V was clipped by 3 bases and J by 5 bases; unmatched bases: 12. The CDR3 contains 18 residues. In nucleotides, the CDR3 is TGTGCCAGCAGTTTTGGGAGACTAGCGGGGATATTAAACAATGAGCAGTTCTTC. It encodes CASSFGRLAGILNNEQFF. Together with reference TRBV28 and TRBJ2-1, the CDR3 gives the full variable domain: DVKVTQSSRYLVKRTGEKVFLECVQDMDHENMFWYRQDPGLGLRLIYFSYDVKMKEKGDIPEGYSVSREKKERFSLILESASTNQTSMYLCASSFGRLAGILNNEQFFGPGTRLTVL.

Note on this clone: A read error may account for a junction end that differs from germline. V and J are TRBV7-9 and TRBJ2-1; 11 nucleotides line up with TRBD1. This CDR3 comprises 16 residues. The germline CDR1 and CDR2 sequences are SEHNR and FQNEAQ (reference sequence). DNA of the CDR3: TGTTCCAGCACTCGTCGGACAGGGGGCGTTCAGAATGAGCAGTTCTTC. This codes for CSSTRRTGGVQNEQFF.

The V gene is TRBV9, the J gene TRBJ2-1; unclear D gene. Germline V gives CDR1 SGDLS, CDR2 YYNGEE. CDR3 length: 14 residues. V lost 0 bases to trimming and J lost 4 bases, with 8 bases between them. CDR3 in DNA: TGTGCCAGCAGCGTAGAGAAGCTTTACAATGAGCAGTTCTTC. Translation gives CASSVEKLYNEQFF.

This clone appeared once. This chain joins TRBV27 and TRBJ2-3; 8 nucleotides match TRBD2. V lost 3 bases to trimming and J lost 4 bases; unmatched junction nucleotides: 6. Germline V gene data show CDR1 as MNHEY and CDR2 as SMNVEV (reference sequence). The CDR3 spans 15 residues. CDR3 nucleotide sequence: TGTGCCAGCAGTTTCGGGACTAGAGTTTCAGATACGCAGTATTTT. Encoded protein: CASSFGTRVSDTQYF.

This rearrangement joins TRBV23-1 to TRBJ2-1, with 8 bases identical to TRBD2. TRBV23-1 is an open reading frame, and its role is uncertain. The CDR3 runs 15 residues. The J segment lost 3 bases and the V segment lost 4 bases, leaving 5 bases of the junction unmatched. As DNA, the CDR3 is TGCGCCAGCAGTCCCGCTCGGGAGGGCTACAATGAGCAGTTCTTC. Protein product: CASSPAREGYNEQFF.

This chain links TRBV7-6 with TRBJ2-1, with 14 bases matching TRBD2. Germline assignment: CDR1 SGHVS and CDR2 FNYEAQ. V dropped 5 bases and J dropped 4; count of bases not matched to a gene: 4. The CDR3 is 16 amino acids. Here the CDR3 DNA reads TGTGCCAGCAGCGAACGACTAGCGGGAGGGTACAATGAGCAGTTCTTC. Amino acids: CASSERLAGGYNEQFF.